What follows is one TCR beta chain and its context. No antigen is known for it. The entry originates in a study of cytomegalovirus exposure and HLA in healthy donors. Looked up from germline, CDR1 is LGHNA and CDR2 is YNFKEQ. The CDR3 length is 17 residues. V lost 0 bases, J lost 2 bases, and 8 bases stayed unmatched. The study ran its PCR with 60 Vbeta and 13 Jbeta primers. The method was immunoSEQ multiplex PCR; TCRdb's version includes in-frame clones alone and lacks a portion of them. This table holds roughly 43,000 clones, around 60% found once. The study, taken as a whole, reports: Later analysis revealed greater clonal expansion in HLA-associated TCR beta chains than in equally common others.

The TCR sequence derives from a human donor in good health. Sequencing was carried out using PBMCs. The chain couples TRBV4-2 to TRBJ2-3; TRBD1 matches 7 bases. The DNA of the CDR3 is TGTGCCAGCAGCCAAGATGAACAGGGGTTGTTCACAGATACGCAGTATTTT. Residues: CASSQDEQGLFTDTQYF.